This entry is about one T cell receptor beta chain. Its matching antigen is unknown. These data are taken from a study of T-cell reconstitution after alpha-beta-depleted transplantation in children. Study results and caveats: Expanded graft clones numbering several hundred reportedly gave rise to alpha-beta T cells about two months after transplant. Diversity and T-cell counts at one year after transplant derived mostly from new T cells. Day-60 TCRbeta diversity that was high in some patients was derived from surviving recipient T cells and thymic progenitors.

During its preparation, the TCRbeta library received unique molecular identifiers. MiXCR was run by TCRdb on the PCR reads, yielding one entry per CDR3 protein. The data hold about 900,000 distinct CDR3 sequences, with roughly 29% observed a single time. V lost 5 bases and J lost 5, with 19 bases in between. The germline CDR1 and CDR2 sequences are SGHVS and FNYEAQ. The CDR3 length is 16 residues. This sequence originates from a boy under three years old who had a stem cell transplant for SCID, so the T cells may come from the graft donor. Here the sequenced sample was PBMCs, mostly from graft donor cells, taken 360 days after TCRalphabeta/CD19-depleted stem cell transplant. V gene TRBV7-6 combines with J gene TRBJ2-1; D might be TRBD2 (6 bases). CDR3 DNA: TGTGCCAGCAGCCAATCACTGGGACTTCTGGACAATGAGCAGTTCTTC. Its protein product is CASSQSLGLLDNEQFF.